This entry features one T cell receptor (beta chain) sequence. The antigen is unknown. The data were taken from a study of cytomegalovirus exposure and HLA in healthy donors. Study-wide results and limits: In an earlier analysis, in 540 or so donors, most V segments appeared productive either ~90% or ~30% of the time.

A multiplex PCR was run with 60 Vbeta primers and 13 Jbeta primers. The repertoire was sequenced with immunoSEQ multiplex PCR; TCRdb's copy has only in-frame clones and lacks some. In the table there are approximately 170,000 clones, roughly four fifths of which are singletons. The V gene's germline CDR1 is MDHEN and CDR2 SYDVKM. The CDR3 contains 15 residues. The ends lost 5 bases at V and 9 bases at J; junction bases unmatched: 11. The V gene is TRBV28, the J gene TRBJ2-1; the match to TRBD2 covers 9 bases. The specimen sequenced was PBMCs. The receptor was derived from a woman aged 25 to 39 in good health and CMV-seropositive. The CDR3: CASSALAGAEGEQFF. As DNA, the CDR3 is TGTGCCAGCAGTGCCTTAGCGGGAGCCGAGGGTGAGCAGTTCTTC.